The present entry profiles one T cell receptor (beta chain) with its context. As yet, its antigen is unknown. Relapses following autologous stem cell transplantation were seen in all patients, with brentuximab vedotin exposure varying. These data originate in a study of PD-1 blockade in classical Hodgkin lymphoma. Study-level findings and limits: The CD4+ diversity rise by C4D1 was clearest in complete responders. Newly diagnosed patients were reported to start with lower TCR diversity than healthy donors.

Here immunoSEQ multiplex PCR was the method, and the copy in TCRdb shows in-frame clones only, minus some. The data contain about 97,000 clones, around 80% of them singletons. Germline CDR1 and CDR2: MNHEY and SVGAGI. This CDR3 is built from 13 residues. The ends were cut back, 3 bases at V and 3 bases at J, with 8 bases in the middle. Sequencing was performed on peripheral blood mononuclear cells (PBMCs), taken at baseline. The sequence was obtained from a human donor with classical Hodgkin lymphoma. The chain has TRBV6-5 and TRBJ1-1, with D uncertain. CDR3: CASSYRRHTEAFF. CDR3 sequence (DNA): TGTGCCAGCAGTTATCGTAGGCACACTGAAGCTTTCTTT.